These 17 T cell receptor beta chains were sequenced from one sample in a study of cytomegalovirus exposure and HLA in healthy donors. The PCR was carried out with 60 Vbeta primers and 13 Jbeta primers. The data were produced by immunoSEQ multiplex PCR, yet TCRdb's version contains in-frame clones alone and is incomplete. The sample shows about 120,000 clones, 55% to 75% of them seen only once. Sequencing was carried out using PBMCs. All receptors come from a woman between 40 and 50 years old in good health and CMV-seropositive.

This chain joins TRBV6-1 and TRBJ2-3, with 10 bases fitting TRBD2. The CDR3 extends over 14 amino acids. Germline assignment: CDR1 MNHNS and CDR2 SASEGT. V was clipped by 6 bases and J by 2 bases; unmatched bases: 2. The CDR3 reads CASRTSGYTDTQYF. CDR3 DNA sequence: TGTGCCAGCAGGACTAGCGGGTACACAGATACGCAGTATTTT.

This chain links TRBV27 with TRBJ2-7, with D possibly matching TRBD1 (5 bases). This CDR3 has 15 amino acids. V lost 0 bases, J lost 0 bases, and 9 bases lay in between. Germline V CDR1 and CDR2: MNHEY, SMNVEV (reference sequence). Here the CDR3 reads CASSLSGPFSYEQYF. CDR3 nucleotides: TGTGCCAGCAGTTTATCGGGGCCGTTCTCCTACGAGCAGTACTTC.

The chain employs TRBV7-9 and TRBJ2-1; 8 bases fit TRBD2. V lost 2 bases, J lost 5 bases, and 14 bases stayed unmatched. CDR3 length equals 18 residues. The germline V gene has CDR1 SEHNR and CDR2 FQNEAQ (reference sequence). CDR3 in DNA: TGTGCCAGCAGCTTAAGAAAAGGGGGGACTAGGGGAGACAATGAGCAGTTCTTC. Translation gives CASSLRKGGTRGDNEQFF.

The chain carries TRBV19 and TRBJ2-1; TRBD2 might be the D (6 bases). Trimming pared 5 bases from V and 6 bases from J, leaving 11 bases between. Germline V gives CDR1 LNHDA, CDR2 SQIVND (reference sequence). The CDR3 runs 13 residues. In nucleotides, the CDR3 is TGTGCCAGTAGTCTGGGACTTCTCAATGAGCAGTTCTTC. Translating gives CASSLGLLNEQFF.

Concerning this clone: One junction end does not reproduce the germline sequence, and a read error may be involved. The chain joins TRBV10-3 to TRBJ1-2; 7 nucleotides match TRBD1. Germline lookup yields CDR1 ENHRY and CDR2 SYGVKD. The CDR3 totals 14 residues. This CDR3 is CAISRDRDNYGYTF. The CDR3 DNA follows: TGTGCCATCAGCCGCGACAGGGATAACTATGGCTATACCTTC.

The V gene is TRBV27, the J gene TRBJ2-1; 7 nucleotides align to TRBD2. The CDR3 extends over 14 amino acids. Germline V gives CDR1 MNHEY, CDR2 SMNVEV (reference sequence). With V trimmed by 5 bases and J by 6 bases, 7 bases remained unmatched. The CDR3 bases are TGTGCCAGCAGTCCACGGGGGGAGGGCAATGAGCAGTTCTTC. This sequence encodes CASSPRGEGNEQFF.

The chain couples TRBV29-1 to TRBJ2-1, with D unclear. The V end lost 4 bases, the J end lost 4 bases, and 11 bases lay between the germline ends. The V gene's germline CDR1 is SQVTM and CDR2 ANQGSEA. CDR3 length equals 13 residues. CDR3 in DNA: TGCAGCGTTGCCCCTAACGGTTACAATGAGCAGTTCTTC. It codes for CSVAPNGYNEQFF.

The J gene is TRBJ1-5, the V gene TRBV9; D remains ambiguous. The germline V gene encodes CDR1 SGDLS and CDR2 YYNGEE. This CDR3 is 13 amino acids long. With 0 bases removed from V and 4 bases from J, the gap between germline ends came to 5 bases. This CDR3 reads CASSVDPNQPQHF. The CDR3 nucleotides are TGTGCCAGCAGCGTAGATCCTAATCAGCCCCAGCATTTT.

J is TRBJ2-3 and V is TRBV5-8, with TRBD2 matching over 7 bases. This CDR3 contains 15 residues. Germline V gene data show CDR1 as SGHTS and CDR2 as YDEGEE. Trimming took 4 bases from V and 2 from J; bases not matched to a gene: 7. CDR3 amino acids: CASSPRTRATDTQYF. The CDR3 DNA reads as TGTGCCAGCAGCCCTAGGACTAGAGCCACAGATACGCAGTATTTT.

This clone was counted between two and nine times. The V gene is TRBV28, the J gene TRBJ2-1; 10 bases fit TRBD2. V dropped 3 bases and J dropped 6; count of bases not matched to a gene: 2. The CDR3 loop spans 14 amino acids. The germline CDR1 and CDR2 sequences are MDHEN and SYDVKM. The CDR3 here is CASSFPSGSNEQFF. In DNA, the CDR3 is TGTGCCAGCAGTTTCCCTAGCGGGAGCAATGAGCAGTTCTTC.

This clone was recorded only once. This chain joins TRBV5-4 and TRBJ2-1, with TRBD2 matching over 10 bases. The CDR3 covers 18 residues. Germline V gene lookup returns CDR1 SGHNT and CDR2 YYREEE (reference sequence). V lost 4 bases, J lost 4 bases, and 14 bases stayed unmatched. CDR3 DNA sequence: TGTGCCAGCAGCCCGAACCGAGTAGCGGGAGGCCTATACAATGAGCAGTTCTTC. Encoded protein: CASSPNRVAGGLYNEQFF.

J is TRBJ2-5 and V is TRBV5-1; 8 positions agree with TRBD1. The closer fit of TRBJ2-7 to the DNA end suggests the J call may be wrong. Germline V CDR1 and CDR2: SGHRS, YFSETQ. This CDR3 has 20 amino acids. The CDR3 region is CASSLDKGQAGGISSYEQYF. DNA for the CDR3: TGCGCCAGCAGCTTGGACAAGGGACAGGCTGGGGGGATTAGCTCCTACGAGCAGTACTTC.

V and J are TRBV30 and TRBJ2-2, with 10 positions matching TRBD2. CDR3 length equals 13 residues. With V trimmed by 4 bases and J by 9 bases, 5 bases remained unmatched. Germline assignment: CDR1 GTSNPN and CDR2 SVGIG (reference sequence). CDR3 coding DNA: TGTGCCTGGATCCGACTAGCGGGTAGGGAGCTGTTTTTT. Translating gives CAWIRLAGRELFF.

This chain links TRBV25-1 with TRBJ2-3; TRBD2 matches 7 bases. CDR1 and CDR2 (germline): MGHDK, SYGVNS. This CDR3 is 15 amino acids long. The J segment lost 0 bases and the V segment lost 6 bases, leaving 6 bases of the junction unmatched. CDR3 protein: CASRHAGESTDTQYF. CDR3 DNA: TGTGCCAGCAGGCATGCGGGAGAGAGCACAGATACGCAGTATTTT.

This clone was seen a few times. V is TRBV28 and J is TRBJ2-7; D is ambiguous. The CDR3 sequence is 12 residues long. V was pared by 4 bases and J by 4 bases, with 8 bases between. Germline V gene sequence: CDR1 MDHEN, CDR2 SYDVKM. Here the CDR3 DNA reads TGTGCCAGCAGTTCACCAACATACGAGCAGTACTTC. Protein product: CASSSPTYEQYF.

The rearrangement links TRBV6-6 to TRBJ1-6; D is perhaps TRBD1 (6 bases). This CDR3 is 15 amino acids long. Trimming stripped 2 bases from V and 10 bases from J, with 15 bases between. From germline, CDR1 is MNHNY and CDR2 SVGAGI (reference sequence). CDR3 nucleotides: TGTGCCAGCAGTTACGACACAGGGCTGTACTCACCCCTCCACTTT. It codes for CASSYDTGLYSPLHF.

The chain carries TRBV29-1 and TRBJ1-5; D remains unclear. The germline V gene encodes CDR1 SQVTM and CDR2 ANQGSEA. CDR3 size: 14 residues. V was clipped by 6 bases and J by 3 bases, with 15 bases between them. In DNA form, the CDR3 reads TGCAGCGTCACCCCCGAGGGTGACAATCAGCCCCAGCATTTT. Translation: CSVTPEGDNQPQHF.